These 2 T cell receptor beta chains originate from one sample sequenced in a study of blood T cell repertoires in COVID-19. Sequenced by immunoSEQ multiplex PCR; TCRdb stores in-frame clones only, minus some. The repertoire consists of 300,000 to 400,000 clones, with approximately 86% occurring once and the leading ten covering roughly 3.1%. Sequenced input: peripheral blood. These receptors were obtained from a human donor in a cohort sampled during active COVID-19.

The chain employs TRBV7-9 and TRBJ2-7; 11 bases agree with TRBD1. The germline CDR1 and CDR2 sequences are SEHNR and FQNEAQ (reference sequence). The V segment lost 5 bases and the J segment 6 bases; nucleotides outside the gene matches: 3. This CDR3 contains 13 residues. CDR3 loop: CASSRDRGSEQYF. The CDR3 region has the DNA TGTGCCAGCAGCCGGGACAGGGGGTCCGAGCAGTACTTC.

The J gene is TRBJ1-2, the V gene TRBV7-3, with a tentative D call TRBD1 (5 bases). V dropped 5 bases and J dropped 3 bases, with 22 bases sitting between them. Germline V gives CDR1 SGHTA, CDR2 FQGTGA. This CDR3 is 17 amino acids long. Here the CDR3 reads CASSPRDSLLKDYGYTF. The CDR3 DNA reads as TGTGCCAGCAGCCCCCGGGACTCCCTTCTGAAGGACTATGGCTACACCTTC.